Following are 10 T cell receptor beta chains from one sample sequenced in a study of blood T cells in healthy people across ages. The authors ran a second PCR of about 7 to 11 cycles using a sample-barcoded 5' primer and a J-beta primer mix. TCRdb reanalysed the 5' RACE reads using MiXCR and keeps one entry per CDR3 protein. This sample has about 1,400,000 distinct CDR3 sequences, with roughly 64% found just once. The specimen sequenced was blood. These receptors all stem from a man younger than 30 in good health.

This rearrangement joins TRBV20-1 to TRBJ2-5; 12 bases match TRBD2. Germline CDR1 reads DFQATT; CDR2 reads SNEGSKA (reference sequence). This CDR3 region has 18 residues. V trimming: 5 bases; J trimming: 5 bases; junction bases outside the gene matches: 18. CDR3 in DNA: TGCAGTGCTCCCAATCGACTAGCGGGAGTCCTGTTAAGGGAGACCCAGTACTTC. Its translation: CSAPNRLAGVLLRETQYF.

The chain couples TRBV10-1 to TRBJ2-5; 9 bases match TRBD1. The J call may be faulty, since TRBJ2-7 better matches the DNA end. This CDR3 region has 15 residues. Germline CDR1 is WNHNN and CDR2 is SYGVQD (reference sequence). For the CDR3, the DNA is TGCGCCAGCAGTGAGTCTGGACAGGGGAAGCGCGAGCAGTACTTC. Residues: CASSESGQGKREQYF.

The J gene is TRBJ2-7, the V gene TRBV6-2 or TRBV6-3; D not resolved. This CDR3 is 12 amino acids long. V lost 0 bases and J 6 bases, leaving 6 bases between the germline ends. CDR1 and CDR2 from the germline V gene are MNHEY and SVGEGT. The CDR3 sequence is CASSYSEGEQYF. CDR3 bases: TGTGCCAGCAGTTACTCGGAAGGCGAGCAGTACTTC.

V gene TRBV20-1 combines with J gene TRBJ2-5; D unclear. There are 12 residues in the CDR3. Trimming left V 1 base short and J 5 bases short, with 8 bases between. The germline V gene has CDR1 DFQATT and CDR2 SNEGSKA (reference sequence). The CDR3: CSARADSETQYF. The CDR3 DNA follows: TGCAGTGCTAGAGCCGATTCGGAGACCCAGTACTTC.

This chain uses TRBV7-2 with TRBJ1-1; the D is unclear. This CDR3 comprises 12 residues. Trimming cost V 1 base and J 11 bases, with 11 bases left between them. Germline V gene data show CDR1 as SGHTA and CDR2 as FQGNSA. The CDR3, as DNA: TGTGCCAGCAGCTTAGTTTTGGGAGCGGCTTTCTTT. Its translation: CASSLVLGAAFF.

The chain has TRBV21-1 and TRBJ2-1; whether TRBD2, the table's D call, matches the DNA was not checked. TRBV21-1 is a documented pseudogene. The CDR3 is made up of 18 amino acids. The CDR3 protein is CASTWEGERECLGNEQFF. DNA for the CDR3: TGTGCCAGCACCTGGGAGGGTGAGCGGGAGTGTTTAGGGAATGAGCAGTTCTTC.

This sequence joins TRBV28 and TRBJ2-4; the D gene is possibly TRBD1 (6 bases). The J call may be faulty, since TRBJ2-7 better matches the DNA end. The CDR3 runs to 13 residues. Germline values: CDR1 MDHEN, CDR2 SYDVKM. The CDR3 sequence is CASMDSRRDEQYF. The CDR3 DNA sequence: TGTGCCAGCATGGACAGCCGACGGGACGAGCAGTACTTC.

The chain recombines TRBV4-1 with TRBJ1-1, with D unclear. This CDR3 has 14 residues. Trimming took off 0 bases at V and 0 bases at J, with 5 bases between the two ends. CDR1 and CDR2 from the germline V gene are MGHRA and YSYEKL. CDR3 protein: CASSQELVNTEAFF. The CDR3 region has the DNA TGCGCCAGCAGCCAAGAGTTGGTGAACACTGAAGCTTTCTTT.

This clonotype was seen a handful of times. This chain links TRBV6-5 with TRBJ2-5; possibly TRBD1 for D (6 bases). The germline gives CDR1 MNHEY, CDR2 SVGAGI. The CDR3 is made up of 14 amino acids. Deletions cut 3 bases from V and 11 bases from J, with 19 bases between. The CDR3 reads CASSYSGQTIEQYF. The CDR3, as DNA: TGTGCCAGCAGTTATTCAGGACAGACTATTGAGCAGTACTTC.

The rearrangement joins TRBV10-2 to TRBJ1-3; D might be TRBD1 (5 bases). The V end was cut by 7 bases, the J end by 4 bases, with 20 bases between. Germline lookup yields CDR1 WSHSY and CDR2 SAAADI. The length of the CDR3 is 16 residues. CDR3 sequence reads: CASKDLWEGPGNTIYF. The CDR3 nucleotides are TGCGCCAGCAAGGACCTTTGGGAGGGGCCGGGAAACACCATATATTTT.